Presented here are 13 T cell receptor beta chains from one specimen sequenced in a study of T cell responses to AZD1222 COVID-19 vaccine. The method was immunoSEQ multiplex PCR; TCRdb's version includes in-frame clones alone and lacks a portion of them. The sample includes some 150,000 clones, 82% seen only once; the top ten take roughly 4%. The source material was peripheral blood, sampled on day 0 of MenACWY control vaccination. The source of these receptors is an adult in good health.

The J gene is TRBJ1-1, the V gene TRBV5-1, with 7 bases fitting TRBD1. This CDR3 spans 16 amino acids. V was pared by 1 base and J by 2 bases, with 8 bases of the junction left unmatched. CDR1 and CDR2 from the germline V gene are SGHRS and YFSETQ. The CDR3 region is CASSLTGTARNTEAFF. For the CDR3, the DNA is TGCGCCAGCAGCTTGACCGGGACAGCTAGAAACACTGAAGCTTTCTTT.

The rearrangement uses TRBV5-1 and TRBJ2-7; no firm D call. Trimming removed 6 bases from V and 3 bases from J, with 7 bases in between. Germline lookup yields CDR1 SGHRS and CDR2 YFSETQ. The CDR3 has 11 amino acids. In nucleotides, the CDR3 is TGCGCCAGCAATTCGGACTACGAGCAGTACTTC. As protein: CASNSDYEQYF.

The genes are TRBV15 and TRBJ1-1; unclear D gene. The CDR3 has 15 amino acids. V lost 0 bases, J lost 1 base, and 9 bases lay in between. Per germline, CDR1 LNHNV and CDR2 YYDKDF (reference sequence). The CDR3 DNA reads as TGTGCCACCAGCAGAGATATTGGACGGAACACTGAAGCTTTCTTT. Amino acid sequence: CATSRDIGRNTEAFF.

This chain joins TRBV28 and TRBJ2-3, with 8 bases identical to TRBD2. The V segment lost 7 bases and the J segment 4 bases; nucleotides outside the gene matches: 10. This CDR3 region has 15 residues. The germline CDR1 and CDR2 sequences are MDHEN and SYDVKM. CDR3 protein: CASTSLRGVSDTQYF. DNA of the CDR3: TGTGCCAGCACTTCCCTGCGGGGGGTTTCAGATACGCAGTATTTT.

The V and J genes are TRBV29-1 and TRBJ1-2; D uncertain. Trimming removed 7 bases at V and 5 bases at J, with 20 bases between. Germline CDR1 and CDR2: SQVTM and ANQGSEA. This CDR3 is 14 amino acids long. The CDR3: CSASKGGKGYGYTF. DNA of the CDR3: TGCAGCGCCAGCAAGGGAGGAAAGGGATATGGCTACACCTTC.

On this clone: One end of the junction fails to match germline, which may point to a read error. Distinct nucleotide sequences in the sample also encode this CDR3. The CDR3 nucleotides are TGTGCCAGCAGCCAACTGCCGCAAGAGACTCAGTACTTC. It yields the protein CASSQLPQETQYF. The V call is TRBV3-1 (or the pseudogene TRBV3-2), the J call TRBJ2-5; D ambiguous. CDR1 is LGHDT and CDR2 is YNNKEL in the germline V gene (reference sequence). The CDR3 sequence is 13 residues long.

J is TRBJ2-5 and V is TRBV2, with D unclear. The V end lost 3 bases, the J end lost 5 bases, and 4 bases lay between the germline ends. Per germline, CDR1 SNHLY and CDR2 FYNNEI. The CDR3 consists of 11 residues. DNA for the CDR3: TGTGCCAGCAGTGATGGGGAGACCCAGTACTTC. Translation: CASSDGETQYF.

The rearrangement uses TRBV7-3 and TRBJ2-2, with D tentatively TRBD2 (5 bases). Looked up from germline, CDR1 is SGHTA and CDR2 is FQGTGA. Trimming removed 0 bases from V and 0 bases from J, with 11 bases in between. CDR3 size: 17 residues. The CDR3 protein is CASSLTSGSANTGELFF. The CDR3 coding sequence is TGTGCCAGCAGCTTAACAAGCGGCTCAGCGAACACCGGGGAGCTGTTTTTT.

The chain joins TRBV4-1 to TRBJ2-4; D is undetermined. Germline V lookup: CDR1 MGHRA, CDR2 YSYEKL. V dropped 0 bases and J dropped 2 bases, with 11 bases sitting between them. The CDR3 loop spans 16 amino acids. CDR3 loop: CASSQDLGPTKNIQYF. As DNA, the CDR3 is TGCGCCAGCAGCCAAGATCTAGGACCGACCAAAAACATTCAGTACTTC.

The rearrangement links TRBV3-1 (or the pseudogene TRBV3-2) to TRBJ1-1, with TRBD1 matching over 10 bases. V gave up 5 bases and J gave up 4 bases; unmatched junction bases: 7. CDR1 LGHDT and CDR2 YNNKEL come from the germline V gene (reference sequence). The CDR3 loop spans 15 amino acids. The CDR3 region has the DNA TGTGCCAGCAGCAGACAGGGGGCCCGGGTCACTGAAGCTTTCTTT. Amino acid sequence: CASSRQGARVTEAFF.

The chain uses TRBV10-2 and TRBJ1-2; no definite D call. This CDR3 contains 13 residues. Trimming removed 1 base from V and 4 bases from J, with 7 bases in between. Germline V gives CDR1 WSHSY, CDR2 SAAADI. As DNA, the CDR3 is TGCGCCAGCAGTGAGTGGGGATCCTATGGCTACACCTTC. It specifies CASSEWGSYGYTF.

There are a few counts of this clone. The gene calls are TRBV9 and TRBJ2-2, with no clear D. Germline CDR1 and CDR2: SGDLS and YYNGEE. The V and J ends lost 0 bases and 4 bases respectively, with 1 base between them. CDR3 length equals 12 residues. This CDR3 reads CASSVGTGELFF. CDR3 bases: TGTGCCAGCAGCGTAGGCACCGGGGAGCTGTTTTTT.

The V call is TRBV11-2, the J call TRBJ1-1; tentative D call: TRBD1 (6 bases). Per the germline V gene, CDR1 is SGHAT and CDR2 is FQNNGV. The CDR3 has 13 amino acids. V was pared by 5 bases and J by 2 bases, with 9 bases between. The CDR3 sequence is CASSGGPNTEAFF. The CDR3 DNA reads as TGTGCCAGCAGCGGGGGCCCAAACACTGAAGCTTTCTTT.